This T cell receptor beta chain was sequenced in a study of blood T cell repertoires in COVID-19 (dated by TCRdb to about 2020). Turning to the overall study: Samples from collaborators originated in the United States, Italy and Spain and spanned both the acute and convalescent phases of COVID-19. HLA class I and class II types, where available, came from metadata supplied by the sample provider rather than from assay-based typing. Subjects who had been exposed to COVID-19, were actively infected with it, or had recovered from it provided the deeply sampled blood TCRbeta repertoires that made up the dataset. The sample metadata nearly always contained a de-identified subject ID, COVID-19 status, age in years and sex. The prospective study material was composed of cDNA or gDNA derived from T cells, B-cell-depleted T cells, or PBMCs. The repertoires were released in a freely available public database meant as a resource for research on the immune response to SARS-CoV-2. The samples were drawn from the first 160 participants of the ongoing ImmuneRACE study and from roughly 1,300 subjects provided by 6 global collaborators.

Details on this clone: Its antigen is still unknown. Base qualities are missing; no much larger clone stands one base away.

V is pared back by 4 bases and J by 4 bases, with 9 bases lying between the germline termini. Per the germline V gene, SGDLS is the CDR1 and YYNGEE is the CDR2. From its cysteine to its phenylalanine, the CDR3 spans 14 amino acids. Only the CDR3 portion is preserved as DNA: 42 bases, with reading frame beginning at the first base. TCRbeta CDR3 regions were amplified from genomic DNA by means of the immunoSEQ Assay, a bias-controlled multiplex PCR. In the paper's pipeline: Within the assay, amplification of reference gene primers was used to estimate how many nucleated cells each sample contained. Sequence reads were collapsed and filtered to measure the absolute abundance of every unique TCRbeta CDR3 rearrangement. For each sample, productive Simpson clonality was calculated by taking the square root of Simpson's diversity index across productive rearrangements. Drawn from immuneACCESS, this table holds only the in-frame rearrangements with V and J called that TCRdb kept. Clones are partly lost; checked studies trace under half to an unresolved V gene and leave the rest unexplained. That table gives V, J and clone size, and the DNA gave D and trimming. For this sample the table gives 150,000 to 200,000 clones, of which about 86% were detected only once. 10% to 13% of the sample is in the top ten clones.

One collaborating source in Seattle enrolled patients while the patients were actively infected and followed the patients over time throughout the course of disease. Collaborating institutions collected whole blood in K2EDTA tubes following their own protocols. For TCRbeta analysis, collaborators shipped samples in one of three forms: frozen whole blood, isolated PBMCs, or DNA extracted from either of those sample types. Study-level results and caveats: The quantity of clinical and demographic metadata differed by source and by participant and was supplied without curation.

Sequenced sample: peripheral blood. This sequence was found in a woman aged 65 to 85 with COVID-19, enrolled during active disease. The receptor chain draws on TRBV9 and TRBJ1-6, with the D gene call left open. The CDR3 region has the sequence CASSPQLYNSPLHF. The bases are TGTGCCAGCAGCCCTCAACTTTATAATTCACCCCTCCACTTT.